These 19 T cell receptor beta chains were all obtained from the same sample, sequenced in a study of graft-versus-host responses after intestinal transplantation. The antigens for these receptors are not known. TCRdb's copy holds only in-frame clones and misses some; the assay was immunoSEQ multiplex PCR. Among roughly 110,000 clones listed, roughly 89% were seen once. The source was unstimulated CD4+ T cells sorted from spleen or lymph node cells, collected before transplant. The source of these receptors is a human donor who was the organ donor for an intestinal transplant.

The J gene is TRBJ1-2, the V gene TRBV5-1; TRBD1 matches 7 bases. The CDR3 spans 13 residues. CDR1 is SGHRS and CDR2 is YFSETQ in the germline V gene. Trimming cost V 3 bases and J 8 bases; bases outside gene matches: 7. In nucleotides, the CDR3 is TGCGCCAGCAGCTCGGACAGGCCGAGGGGCTACACCTTC. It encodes CASSSDRPRGYTF.

The CDR3 sequence is CASSARTYEQYF. CDR3 nucleotides: TGTGCCAGCAGCGCGCGAACCTACGAGCAGTACTTC. This chain joins TRBV11-2 and TRBJ2-7; D unclear. CDR1 SGHAT and CDR2 FQNNGV come from the germline V gene. V lost 5 bases and J lost 2, with 7 bases in between. The CDR3 spans 12 residues.

In nucleotides, the CDR3 is TGTGCCAGCAGTGACCCGGGACTAGCGGGGGCAAGAGATACGCAGTATTTT. Translated, it gives CASSDPGLAGARDTQYF. V and J are TRBV6-1 and TRBJ2-3, with 14 bases matching TRBD2. Per the germline V gene, CDR1 is MNHNS and CDR2 is SASEGT. V trimming: 3 bases; J trimming: 5 bases; junction bases outside the gene matches: 7. The CDR3 is 17 amino acids.

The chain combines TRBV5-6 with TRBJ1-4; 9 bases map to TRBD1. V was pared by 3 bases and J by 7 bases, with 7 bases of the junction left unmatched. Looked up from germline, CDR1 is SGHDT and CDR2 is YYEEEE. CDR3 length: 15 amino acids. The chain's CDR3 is CASSSGTGYSEKLFF. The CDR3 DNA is TGTGCCAGCAGCTCCGGGACAGGGTATTCTGAAAAACTGTTTTTT.

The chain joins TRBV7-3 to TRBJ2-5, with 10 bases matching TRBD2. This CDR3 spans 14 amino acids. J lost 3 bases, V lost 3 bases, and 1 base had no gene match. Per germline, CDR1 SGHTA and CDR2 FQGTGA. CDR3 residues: CASSFSGGKETQYF. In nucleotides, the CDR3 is TGTGCCAGCAGCTTTAGCGGGGGGAAAGAGACCCAGTACTTC.

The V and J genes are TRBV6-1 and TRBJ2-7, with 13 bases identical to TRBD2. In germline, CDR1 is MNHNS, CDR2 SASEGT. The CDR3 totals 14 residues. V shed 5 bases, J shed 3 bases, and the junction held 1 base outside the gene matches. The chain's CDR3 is CASSRTSGSYEQYF. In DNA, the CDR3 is TGTGCCAGCAGTCGGACTAGCGGGAGCTACGAGCAGTACTTC.

The CDR3, as DNA: TGTGCCAGCAGCTTAGGACAATTGGCTTTCTTT. This encodes CASSLGQLAFF. V and J are TRBV11-3 and TRBJ1-1, with D hard to call. Germline loops: CDR1 SGHNT, CDR2 YENEEA. V dropped 1 base and J dropped 11 bases, with 8 bases sitting between them. This CDR3 contains 11 residues.

CDR3 coding DNA: TGCGCCAGCAGCTTGGAGCGAAACAGACGGAACACTGAAGCTTTCTTT. It yields the protein CASSLERNRRNTEAFF. The chain has TRBV5-1 and TRBJ1-1; D is ambiguous. Germline assignment: CDR1 SGHRS and CDR2 YFSETQ. The CDR3 is 16 amino acids. Trimming removed 0 bases from V and 1 base from J, with 13 bases in between.

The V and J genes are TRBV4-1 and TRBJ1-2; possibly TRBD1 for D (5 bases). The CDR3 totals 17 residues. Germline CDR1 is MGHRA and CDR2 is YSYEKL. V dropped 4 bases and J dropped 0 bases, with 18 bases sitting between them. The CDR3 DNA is TGCGCCAGCAGCCCCGGGGGTACGCAAAGACCTAACTATGGCTACACCTTC. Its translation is CASSPGGTQRPNYGYTF.

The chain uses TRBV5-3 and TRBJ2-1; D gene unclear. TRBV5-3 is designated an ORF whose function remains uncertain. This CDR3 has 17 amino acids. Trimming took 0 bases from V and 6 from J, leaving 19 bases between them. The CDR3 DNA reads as TGTGCCAGAAGCTTGGGCCCGGTAGAGTCGGAGAGCAATGAGCAGTTCTTC. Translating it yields CARSLGPVESESNEQFF.

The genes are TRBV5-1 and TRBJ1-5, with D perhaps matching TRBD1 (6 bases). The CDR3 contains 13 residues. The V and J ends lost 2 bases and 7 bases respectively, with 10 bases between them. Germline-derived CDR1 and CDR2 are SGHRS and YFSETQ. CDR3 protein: CASSFTGMQPQHF. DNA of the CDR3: TGCGCCAGCAGCTTTACAGGGATGCAGCCCCAGCATTTT.

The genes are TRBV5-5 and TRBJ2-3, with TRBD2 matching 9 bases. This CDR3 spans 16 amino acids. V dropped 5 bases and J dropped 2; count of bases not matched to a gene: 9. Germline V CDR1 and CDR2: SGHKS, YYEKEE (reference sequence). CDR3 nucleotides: TGTGCCAGCAGTCAACCGCGGGGGGGTGACACAGATACGCAGTATTTT. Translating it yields CASSQPRGGDTDTQYF.

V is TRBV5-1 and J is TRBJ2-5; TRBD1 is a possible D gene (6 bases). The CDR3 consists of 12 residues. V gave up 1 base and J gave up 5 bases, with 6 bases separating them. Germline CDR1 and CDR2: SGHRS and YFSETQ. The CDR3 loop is CASSLRGETQYF. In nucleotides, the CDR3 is TGCGCCAGCAGCTTGAGGGGGGAGACCCAGTACTTC.

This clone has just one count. DNA for the CDR3: TGTGCCAGTAGTATACCTGTCACAGGGAGCTATGGCTACACCTTC. Its translation: CASSIPVTGSYGYTF. The rearrangement joins TRBV19 to TRBJ1-2; TRBD1 is a possible D gene (6 bases). The CDR3 totals 15 residues. V dropped 2 bases and J dropped 4 bases, with 14 bases sitting between them. Per germline, CDR1 LNHDA and CDR2 SQIVND (reference sequence).

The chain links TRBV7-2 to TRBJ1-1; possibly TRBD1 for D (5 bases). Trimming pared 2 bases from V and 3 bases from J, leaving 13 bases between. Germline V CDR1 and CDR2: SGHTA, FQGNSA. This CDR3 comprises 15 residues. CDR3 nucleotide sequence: TGTGCCAGCAGCTTATCAGGGACGCATCACACTGAAGCTTTCTTT. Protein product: CASSLSGTHHTEAFF.

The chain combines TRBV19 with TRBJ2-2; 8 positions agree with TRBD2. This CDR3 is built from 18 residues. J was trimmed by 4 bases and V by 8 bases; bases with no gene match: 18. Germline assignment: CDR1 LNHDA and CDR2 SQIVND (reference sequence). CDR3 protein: CASEFGTSLTPFTGELFF. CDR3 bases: TGTGCCAGTGAGTTCGGGACTAGTCTAACCCCCTTCACCGGGGAGCTGTTTTTT.

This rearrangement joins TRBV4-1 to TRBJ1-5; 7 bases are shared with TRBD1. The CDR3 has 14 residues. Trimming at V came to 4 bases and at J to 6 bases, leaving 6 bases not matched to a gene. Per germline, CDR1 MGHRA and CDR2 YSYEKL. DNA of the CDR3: TGCGCCAGCAGCCTCGGGACAGTAAGTCAGCCCCAGCATTTT. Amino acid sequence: CASSLGTVSQPQHF.

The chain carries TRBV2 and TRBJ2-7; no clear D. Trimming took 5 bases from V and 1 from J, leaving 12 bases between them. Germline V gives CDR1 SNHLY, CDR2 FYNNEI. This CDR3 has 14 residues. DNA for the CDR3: TGTGCCAGCAGTAAAAGCGACGTATCCTACGAGCAGTACTTC. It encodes CASSKSDVSYEQYF.

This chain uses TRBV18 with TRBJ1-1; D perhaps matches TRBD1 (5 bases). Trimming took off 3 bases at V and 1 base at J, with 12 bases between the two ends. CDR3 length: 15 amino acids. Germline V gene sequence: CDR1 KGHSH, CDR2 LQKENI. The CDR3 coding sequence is TGTGCCAGCTCACCGCTGGGGCCCAGGAACACTGAAGCTTTCTTT. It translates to CASSPLGPRNTEAFF.